This T cell receptor beta chain was recovered during a study of control samples from healthy donors and cancer patients (dated by TCRdb to 2018 to 2020). Points on this clone: Its antigen is not yet known. The sample holds no much larger clone one base away, and base qualities are not on file. This same CDR3 is encoded by further DNA sequences in the sample.

The library came from the immunoSEQ multiplex PCR assay. TCRdb mirrors the immuneACCESS table, restricted to in-frame sequences. Some clones are absent from its copies; in checked studies, under half trace to an unresolved V gene, and the reason for the others is unknown. For this sample there are around 90,000 clones; approximately 86% appear just once. The top ten clonotypes cover about 21% of the sample. CDR1 SGHTS and CDR2 YDEGEE are derived from the germline V gene. For this chain, trimming is 0 bases at the V end and 3 bases at the J end, and the number of junction bases without a gene match is 9. From the cysteine up to the phenylalanine, the CDR3 has a length of 17 residues. CDR3 DNA only is kept here, 51 bases in frame from base 1.

The specimen was blood. The chain joins TRBV5-8 to TRBJ2-3; TRBD2 matches 8 bases in the middle. This sequence originates from a man in his thirties or forties in good health. The CDR3 corresponds to CASSLEGRGGPTDTQYF. The DNA is as follows: TGTGCCAGCAGCTTGGAGGGTCGGGGGGGGCCAACAGATACGCAGTATTTT.